The present entry profiles one T cell receptor beta chain with its context. The target antigen is unknown. Only CD45RO-negative cells positively selected for CCR7 counted as naive CD8 cells, so terminally differentiated effector memory CD45RA+ cells were excluded. Germline V gene lookup returns CDR1 GTSNPN and CDR2 SVGIG (reference sequence). This CDR3 contains 12 residues. V gave up 7 bases and J gave up 4 bases, with 12 bases separating them. This table comes from immunoSEQ multiplex PCR, and its TCRdb copy is limited to in-frame clones, with some not included. The sample contains 2 million to 2.5 million clones, 85% to 95% of which appear only once. The data were obtained in a study of shared clonotypes between healthy human individuals. Findings and limits, study-wide: Memory subsets generally showed smaller estimated richness than naive subsets did.

V usage is TRBV30 and J usage is TRBJ2-3, with unresolved D. Source material: naive CD8+ T cells sorted from blood. The source is a man between 18 and 35 years old in good health. The CDR3 region is CASARGSDTQYF. CDR3 nucleotides: TGTGCCTCCGCTCGCGGCTCAGATACGCAGTATTTT. The full variable domain, rest sourced from reference TRBV30 and TRBJ2-3, is SQTIHQWPATLVQPVGSPLSLECTVEGTSNPNLYWYRQAAGRGLQLLFYSVGIGQISSEVPQNLSASRPQDRQFILSSKKLLLSDSGFYLCASARGSDTQYFGPGTRLTVL.